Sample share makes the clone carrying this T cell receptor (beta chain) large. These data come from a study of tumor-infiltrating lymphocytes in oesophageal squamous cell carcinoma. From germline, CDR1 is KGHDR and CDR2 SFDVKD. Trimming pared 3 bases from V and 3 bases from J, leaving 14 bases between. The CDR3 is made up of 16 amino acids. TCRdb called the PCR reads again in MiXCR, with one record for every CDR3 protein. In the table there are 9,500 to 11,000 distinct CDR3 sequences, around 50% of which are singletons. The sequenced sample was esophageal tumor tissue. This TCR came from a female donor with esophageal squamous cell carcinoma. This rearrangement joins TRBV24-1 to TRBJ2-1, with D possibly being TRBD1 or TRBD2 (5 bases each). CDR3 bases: TGTGCCACCAGTGATCCCCGGGACGGAATCTACAATGAGCAGTTCTTC. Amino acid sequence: CATSDPRDGIYNEQFF.